One sample yielded the 23 T cell receptor beta chains listed below, sequenced in a study of breast tumors, draining lymph nodes, adjacent tissues. A single record per CDR3 protein comes from TCRdb applying MiXCR to the multiplex PCR reads. The sample has around 230,000 distinct CDR3 sequences; under 40% are singletons. The lymph nodes were axillary draining lymph nodes from breast cancer patients. The specimen sequenced was axillary lymph node tissue. The receptor set was obtained from a female donor with breast cancer. Some clones in this sample may be carry-over from other donors' samples.

In this sample, this clonotype turned up many times. The chain couples TRBV19 to TRBJ2-7; D might be TRBD2 (5 bases). This CDR3 spans 14 amino acids. In germline, CDR1 is LNHDA, CDR2 SQIVND (reference sequence). V gave up 3 bases and J gave up 1 base, with 10 bases separating them. The CDR3 reads CASSINLASYEQYF. The CDR3 DNA follows: TGTGCCAGTAGTATCAATCTAGCTTCCTACGAGCAGTACTTC.

This clonotype was picked up many times. The genes are TRBV20-1 and TRBJ2-7, with a tentative D call TRBD2 (6 bases). The CDR3 spans 13 residues. In germline, CDR1 is DFQATT, CDR2 SNEGSKA (reference sequence). V gave up 2 bases and J gave up 6 bases, with 14 bases separating them. This chain's CDR3 is CSARRGGTVEQYF. Written as DNA, the CDR3 is TGCAGTGCTAGAAGGGGAGGTACAGTCGAGCAGTACTTC.

This clonotype was counted a few times. This may be a read error, as it is one base from a much larger clone. This chain links TRBV5-8 with TRBJ2-7, with 7 bases fitting TRBD2. This CDR3 contains 13 residues. V was pared by 3 bases and J by 5 bases, with 5 bases of the junction left unmatched. Germline CDR1 reads SGHTS; CDR2 reads YDEGEE. CDR3 region: CASSSSGTDEQYF. CDR3 DNA sequence: TGTGCCAGCAGCTCAAGCGGGACTGACGAGCAGTACTTC.

This clonotype was recorded many times. The rearrangement joins TRBV18 to TRBJ1-2; no firm D call. The ends were cut back, 0 bases at V and 4 bases at J, with 12 bases in the middle. CDR3 length: 15 residues. Germline CDR1 KGHSH, CDR2 LQKENI. CDR3 nucleotides: TGTGCCAGCTCACCACCACCAGGACGGGGCTATGGCTACACCTTC. Translation gives CASSPPPGRGYGYTF.

This clonotype was picked up many times. A much larger clone differs from this one at a single base, so this may be a read error. This chain uses TRBV20-1 with TRBJ1-2; D may be TRBD1 (6 bases). The germline V gene has CDR1 DFQATT and CDR2 SNEGSKA (reference sequence). The CDR3 is 12 amino acids. In DNA form, the CDR3 reads TGCAGTGCTAGGACAGGACCCTATGGCTCCACCTTC. Translation: CSARTGPYGSTF.

This clonotype was found a few times. The chain has TRBV11-2 and TRBJ2-7, with D unclear. V lost 0 bases to trimming and J lost 2 bases, with 8 bases between them. The germline V gene has CDR1 SGHAT and CDR2 FQNNGV. This CDR3 is built from 14 residues. The CDR3 is CASSLDAAAYEQYF. As DNA, the CDR3 is TGTGCCAGCAGCTTAGATGCGGCAGCCTACGAGCAGTACTTC.

This chain connects TRBV20-1 to TRBJ2-7, with 8 bases that match TRBD1. The germline V gene has CDR1 DFQATT and CDR2 SNEGSKA (reference sequence). The CDR3 covers 13 residues. Here the CDR3 DNA reads TGCAGCGTTGAAGGGACAGGAGCCTACGAGCAGTACTTC. Translated: CSVEGTGAYEQYF.

The CDR3 region has the DNA TGTGCCAGCCGACCGGGACAGGGCTCATGGGCGGCGGGAGAGGGGGCTTACAATGAGCAGTTCTTC. As protein: CASRPGQGSWAAGEGAYNEQFF. The chain couples TRBV2 to TRBJ2-1, with TRBD1 matching 9 bases. The length of the CDR3 is 22 residues. The V segment lost 8 bases and the J segment 4 bases; nucleotides outside the gene matches: 30. Germline CDR1 and CDR2: SNHLY and FYNNEI. Combining the CDR3 with reference TRBV2 and TRBJ2-1 gives the whole variable domain EPEVTQTPSHQVTQMGQEVILRCVPISNHLYFYWYRQILGQKVEFLVSFYNNEISEKSEIFDDQFSVERPDGSNFTLKIRSTKLEDSAMYFCASRPGQGSWAAGEGAYNEQFFGPGTRLTVL.

This clonotype occurred many times. The rearrangement uses TRBV30 and TRBJ2-7, with D perhaps TRBD1 (6 bases). The CDR3 is 14 amino acids. V was shortened by 1 base and J by 2 bases, with 12 bases between the two germline ends. CDR1 and CDR2 (germline): GTSNPN, SVGIG (reference sequence). The CDR3 here is CAWSDDRSPYEQYF. The CDR3, as DNA: TGTGCCTGGAGTGACGACAGGAGTCCCTACGAGCAGTACTTC.

The chain links TRBV20-1 to TRBJ2-3; 13 bases match TRBD2. This CDR3 has 13 amino acids. Germline lookup yields CDR1 DFQATT and CDR2 SNEGSKA (reference sequence). The J segment lost 11 bases and the V segment lost 6 bases, leaving 8 bases of the junction unmatched. The CDR3 is CSARLAGGNEQYF. DNA of the CDR3: TGCAGTGCCAGACTAGCGGGAGGTAATGAGCAGTATTTT.

This chain links TRBV29-1 with TRBJ2-3, with D perhaps TRBD1 (6 bases). The CDR3 contains 15 residues. Per the germline V gene, CDR1 is SQVTM and CDR2 is ANQGSEA. The V end was cut by 8 bases, the J end by 6 bases, with 24 bases between. The CDR3 loop is CSLKDWTVLGDTQYF. The CDR3 coding sequence is TGCAGCTTAAAAGATTGGACAGTCCTGGGGGATACGCAGTATTTT.

Turning to this clonotype: Since a much larger clone is just one base distant, this may be a read error. The chain combines TRBV30 with TRBJ1-3; D is unresolved. V was clipped by 6 bases and J by 11 bases, with 11 bases between them. This CDR3 is 10 amino acids long. Germline assignment: CDR1 GTSNPN and CDR2 SVGIG (reference sequence). In DNA form, the CDR3 reads TGTGCCTGTGAGAGGAACGCCATATATTTT. It is translated as CACERNAIYF.

This clonotype was observed many times. V and J are TRBV5-8 and TRBJ1-3; D gene uncertain. V lost 3 bases and J 4 bases, leaving 14 bases between the germline ends. Per the germline V gene, CDR1 is SGHTS and CDR2 is YDEGEE. There are 15 residues in the CDR3. CDR3 sequence (DNA): TGTGCCAGCAGCTCCGACAAGGCCATCGGAAACACCATATATTTT. Encoded protein: CASSSDKAIGNTIYF.

This clonotype has a handful of counts. The gene calls are TRBV2 and TRBJ1-1; D is possibly TRBD1 (5 bases). From germline, CDR1 is SNHLY and CDR2 FYNNEI. V shed 6 bases and J shed 8 bases, with 16 bases lying between them. CDR3 length equals 13 residues. In nucleotides, the CDR3 is TGTGCCAGCAGAAGGGACTCCCAAGGCGAAGCTTTCTTT. Its protein is CASRRDSQGEAFF.

In regard to this clonotype: Germline and junction disagree at one end, which may indicate a read error. The chain links TRBV10-3 to TRBJ1-5; no clear D gene. The CDR3 runs 12 residues. Germline V gene lookup returns CDR1 ENHRY and CDR2 SYGVKD. The CDR3 nucleotides read TGTGCCAGCAGTAGGGAAAATCAGCCCCAGCATTTT. Translating it yields CASSRENQPQHF.

In this sample, this clonotype turned up a few times. A much larger clone lies a single base off, so this may be a read error. V and J are TRBV5-6 and TRBJ1-2, with D uncertain. The V gene's germline CDR1 is SGHDT and CDR2 YYEEEE. The CDR3 loop spans 12 amino acids. CDR3 sequence (DNA): TGTGCCAGCAGCTTGGTCTCGGATGGCTACGCCTTC. Its protein is CASSLVSDGYAF.

The J gene is TRBJ1-3, the V gene TRBV10-1; D is uncertain. Germline-derived CDR1 and CDR2 are WNHNN and SYGVQD (reference sequence). This CDR3 is 17 amino acids long. Trimming shortened V by 8 bases and J by 0 bases, and 20 bases separated the two germline ends. The CDR3 reads CASAWCGAGSSGNTIYF. The DNA for the CDR3 is TGCGCCAGCGCATGGTGTGGAGCTGGCTCCTCTGGAAACACCATATATTTT.

This clonotype came up many times. The J gene is TRBJ1-4, the V gene TRBV9, with 7 nucleotides matching TRBD1. The germline V gene encodes CDR1 SGDLS and CDR2 YYNGEE. The CDR3 sequence is 14 residues long. The V segment lost 0 bases and the J segment 12 bases; nucleotides outside the gene matches: 8. CDR3 sequence reads: CASSVAPTGKQLFF. DNA of the CDR3: TGTGCCAGCAGCGTAGCTCCGACAGGGAAACAACTGTTTTTT.

In its sample, this clonotype was seen many times. V usage is TRBV7-3 and J usage is TRBJ2-3; D call uncertain. There are 15 residues in the CDR3. The germline V and J ends were trimmed by 5 bases and 0 bases, with 12 bases remaining between them. Germline values: CDR1 SGHTA, CDR2 FQGTGA. The CDR3 loop is CASSLSRTSTDTQYF. The CDR3 DNA reads TGTGCCAGCAGCCTCAGCAGAACTAGCACAGATACGCAGTATTTT.

This clonotype has a count of ten or more. J is TRBJ1-5 and V is TRBV10-3, with 7 bases aligning to TRBD1. V shed 7 bases and J 3 bases; nucleotides not matched to a gene: 9. Germline CDR1 ENHRY, CDR2 SYGVKD. CDR3 length equals 15 residues. In nucleotides, the CDR3 is TGTGCCATCAAGGGGGCGGGTGGGGACAATCAGCCCCAGCATTTT. It is translated as CAIKGAGGDNQPQHF.

This clonotype was counted many times. This rearrangement joins TRBV2 to TRBJ1-5, with 8 nucleotides matching TRBD1. CDR1 is SNHLY, CDR2 FYNNEI, per germline. The CDR3 loop spans 16 amino acids. V shed 2 bases and J 0 bases; nucleotides not matched to a gene: 3. The CDR3 region has the DNA TGTGCCAGCAGTGAAAGGACAGGGCTTAGCAATCAGCCCCAGCATTTT. Protein: CASSERTGLSNQPQHF.

Note on this clonotype: A much larger clone differs by one base, so this may be a read error. The chain is built from TRBV7-9 and TRBJ2-1, with 7 bases matching TRBD1. There are 14 residues in the CDR3. Looked up from germline, CDR1 is SEHNR and CDR2 is FQNEAQ (reference sequence). V lost 10 bases and J lost 0; bases outside the gene matches: 6. Here the CDR3 reads CATGRGPSYNEQFF. The CDR3 region has the DNA TGTGCCACTGGTAGGGGGCCCTCCTACAATGAGCAGTTCTTC. Supplemented by reference TRBV7-9 and TRBJ2-1, the full variable domain reads DTGVSQNPRHKITKRGQNVTFRCDPISEHNRLYWYRQTLGQGPEFLTYFQNEAQLEKSRLLSDRFSAERPKGSFSTLEIQRTEQGDSAMYLCATGRGPSYNEQFFGPGTRLTVL.

This clonotype was seen ten or more times. The rearrangement links TRBV30 to TRBJ2-3; unclear D gene. V lost 4 bases, J lost 5 bases, and 7 bases lay in between. Germline loops: CDR1 GTSNPN, CDR2 SVGIG (reference sequence). This CDR3 spans 11 amino acids. The CDR3 DNA reads as TGTGCCTGGACGGGTGAAGATACGCAGTATTTT. It specifies CAWTGEDTQYF.